These 14 T cell receptor beta chains share one sample of origin, sequenced in a study of blood T cell repertoires in COVID-19 (dated by TCRdb to the early 2020s). The library was produced with the immunoSEQ multiplex PCR assay. This immuneACCESS table, as held by TCRdb, lists in-frame sequences with V and J called but not all clones. Of the missing ones, under half trace to an unresolved V gene in checked studies; the others have no known cause. Across this sample there are roughly 150,000 clones, with approximately 73% seen only once. The ten most abundant clones make up around 4.4% of the sample. The material sequenced was peripheral blood. The origin of the receptors is a man between 60 and 75 years old with acute or convalescent COVID-19.

The CDR3 spells CASSPVGGDNSPLHF. DNA for the CDR3: TGTGCCAGCAGCCCAGTGGGAGGGGACAATTCACCCCTCCACTTT. The chain combines TRBV9 with TRBJ1-6; D is perhaps TRBD1 (5 bases). Germline V gives CDR1 SGDLS, CDR2 YYNGEE. The V end lost 4 bases, the J end lost 7 bases, and 15 bases lay between the germline ends. CDR3 size: 15 residues.

The chain recombines TRBV24-1 with TRBJ2-4; 9 bases are shared with TRBD1. The CDR3 has 16 amino acids. Trimming cost V 3 bases and J 3 bases; bases outside gene matches: 5. Germline V gene sequence: CDR1 KGHDR, CDR2 SFDVKD. The CDR3 sequence: CATSDGMTGGKNIQYF. For the CDR3, the DNA is TGTGCCACCAGTGATGGGATGACAGGGGGCAAAAACATTCAGTACTTC.

V usage is TRBV6-1 and J usage is TRBJ2-7; D not resolved. The germline V gene encodes CDR1 MNHNS and CDR2 SASEGT. V was shortened by 1 base and J by 7 bases, with 11 bases between the two germline ends. There are 13 residues in the CDR3. CDR3 protein: CASSEDVLREQYF. The DNA for the CDR3 is TGTGCCAGCAGTGAAGATGTGCTGCGGGAGCAGTACTTC.

The V call is TRBV5-1, the J call TRBJ2-5, with 9 positions matching TRBD1. Germline assignment: CDR1 SGHRS and CDR2 YFSETQ. The CDR3 covers 17 residues. The V and J ends lost 3 bases and 4 bases, in that order; junction bases with no gene match: 13. The CDR3 DNA follows: TGCGCCAGCAGCTCTCTGGGGGGACAGGGATATGCAGAGACCCAGTACTTC. It yields the protein CASSSLGGQGYAETQYF.

This rearrangement joins TRBV2 to TRBJ1-2; 10 bases map to TRBD1. CDR3 length equals 16 residues. Germline trimming cut 5 bases from V and 1 base from J; bases unmatched to any gene: 7. Germline CDR1 is SNHLY and CDR2 is FYNNEI. This CDR3 reads CASSSTGGLGNYGYTF. The CDR3 DNA sequence: TGTGCCAGCAGTTCGACAGGGGGCCTCGGTAACTATGGCTACACCTTC.

The gene calls are TRBV2 and TRBJ1-5; D ambiguous. Trimming took 9 bases from V and 5 from J, leaving 20 bases between them. The CDR3 has 15 residues. Looked up from germline, CDR1 is SNHLY and CDR2 is FYNNEI. CDR3 in amino acids: CASSLQFGVDQPQHF. The DNA of the CDR3 is TGTGCCAGTAGCCTACAGTTCGGGGTAGATCAGCCCCAGCATTTT.

The chain combines TRBV10-3 with TRBJ1-1; D may be TRBD1 (6 bases). This CDR3 spans 14 amino acids. Germline V gene data show CDR1 as ENHRY and CDR2 as SYGVKD. V dropped 6 bases and J dropped 6 bases, with 17 bases sitting between them. CDR3 nucleotides: TGTGCCATCAGCACCGGGACAAAGGGTTCTGAAGCTTTCTTT. It is translated as CAISTGTKGSEAFF.

In this sample, this clone turned up a few times. V is TRBV13 and J is TRBJ2-5, with 10 positions matching TRBD2. CDR1 is PRHDT and CDR2 is FYEKMQ in the germline V gene (reference sequence). The CDR3 extends over 19 amino acids. The V segment lost 4 bases and the J segment 2 bases; nucleotides outside the gene matches: 16. CDR3: CASSSTHVASGSEQETQYF. CDR3 nucleotide sequence: TGTGCCAGCAGCTCCACGCATGTAGCTAGCGGGAGCGAACAAGAGACCCAGTACTTC.

The chain is built from TRBV11-2 and TRBJ1-4, with TRBD1 matching 8 bases. V was pared by 5 bases and J by 7 bases, with 12 bases of the junction left unmatched. Germline V lookup: CDR1 SGHAT, CDR2 FQNNGV. CDR3 length: 16 amino acids. This CDR3 is CASSARFSDRGEKLFF. The DNA of the CDR3 is TGTGCCAGCAGCGCGAGGTTCTCCGACAGGGGTGAAAAACTGTTTTTT. The full variable domain, with the rest looked up from reference TRBV11-2 and TRBJ1-4, is EAGVAQSPRYKIIEKRQSVAFWCNPISGHATLYWYQQILGQGPKLLIQFQNNGVVDDSQLPKDRFSAERLKGVDSTLKIQPAKLEDSAVYLCASSARFSDRGEKLFFGSGTQLSVL.

This chain links TRBV30 with TRBJ1-1; D perhaps matches TRBD1 (5 bases). The V end lost 2 bases, the J end lost 0 bases, and 7 bases lay between the germline ends. The germline CDR1 and CDR2 sequences are GTSNPN and SVGIG (reference sequence). This CDR3 has 13 amino acids. As DNA, the CDR3 is TGTGCCTGGAGTCCAGGGTTGAACACTGAAGCTTTCTTT. It yields the protein CAWSPGLNTEAFF.

This clone was detected only a few times. V usage is TRBV5-4 and J usage is TRBJ1-1; D gene unclear. The CDR3 is 13 amino acids. V lost 0 bases to trimming and J lost 1 base, with 4 bases between them. Per the germline V gene, CDR1 is SGHNT and CDR2 is YYREEE (reference sequence). The CDR3 is CASSLEQNTEAFF. Written as DNA, the CDR3 is TGTGCCAGCAGCTTGGAGCAGAACACTGAAGCTTTCTTT.

The chain recombines TRBV7-9 with TRBJ2-1; 8 nucleotides agree with TRBD2. This CDR3 has 15 residues. The V and J ends lost 5 bases and 0 bases, in that order; junction bases with no gene match: 3. Germline-derived CDR1 and CDR2 are SEHNR and FQNEAQ (reference sequence). The CDR3 nucleotides are TGTGCCAGCAGCCGGGAGGGGAGCTCCTACAATGAGCAGTTCTTC. It specifies CASSREGSSYNEQFF.

Turning to this clone: The identical CDR3 is also encoded by other nucleotide sequences in the sample. The chain uses TRBV18 and TRBJ2-2; the match to TRBD1 covers 7 bases. The V segment lost 3 bases and the J segment 2 bases; nucleotides outside the gene matches: 3. CDR3 length equals 15 residues. CDR1 KGHSH and CDR2 LQKENI come from the germline V gene. This CDR3 is CASSPRQGNTGELFF. Here the CDR3 DNA reads TGTGCCAGCTCACCCCGACAGGGAAACACCGGGGAGCTGTTTTTT.

The rearrangement uses TRBV19 and TRBJ1-2; D remains unclear. V lost 8 bases, J lost 4 bases, and 17 bases lay in between. The CDR3 is 14 residues long. CDR1 LNHDA and CDR2 SQIVND come from the germline V gene (reference sequence). The CDR3 protein is CASSTWISGYGYTF. The CDR3 bases are TGTGCCAGTTCTACCTGGATTTCAGGCTATGGCTACACCTTC.